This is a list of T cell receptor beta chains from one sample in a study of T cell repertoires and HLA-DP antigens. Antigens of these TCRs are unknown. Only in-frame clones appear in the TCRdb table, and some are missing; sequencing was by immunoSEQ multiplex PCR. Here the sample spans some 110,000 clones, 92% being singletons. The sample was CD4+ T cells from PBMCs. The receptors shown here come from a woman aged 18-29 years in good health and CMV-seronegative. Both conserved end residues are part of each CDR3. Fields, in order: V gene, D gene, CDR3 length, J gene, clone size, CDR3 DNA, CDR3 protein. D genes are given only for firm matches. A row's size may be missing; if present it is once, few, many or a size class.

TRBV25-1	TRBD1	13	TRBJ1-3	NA	TGTGCCAGCACCGGGACAGGGAGCTACACCATATATTTT	CASTGTGSYTIYF
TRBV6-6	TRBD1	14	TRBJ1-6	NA	TGTGCCAGCAGCTACAACAGGGGGCGGTCACCCCTCCACTTT	CASSYNRGRSPLHF
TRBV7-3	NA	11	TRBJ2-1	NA	TGTGCCAGCAGCTCCGGCAATGAGCAGTTCTTC	CASSSGNEQFF
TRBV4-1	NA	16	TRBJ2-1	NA	TGCGCCAGCAGCCAAGGGCGTGCCTACTCCCTCAATGAGCAGTTCTTC	CASSQGRAYSLNEQFF
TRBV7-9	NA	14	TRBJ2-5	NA	TGTGCCAGCAGCGCCTCCACGGGGGTTGAGACCCAGTACTTC	CASSASTGVETQYF
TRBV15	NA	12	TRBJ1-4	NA	TGTGCCACCAGCAGCTCTAATGAAAAACTGTTTTTT	CATSSSNEKLFF
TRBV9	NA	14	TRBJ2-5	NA	TGTGCCAGCAGCGTAGGGGCCGACCGAGAGACCCAGTACTTC	CASSVGADRETQYF
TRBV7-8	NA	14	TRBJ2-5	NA	TGTGCCAGCAGCTTAGCGGAATGGCAAGAGACCCAGTACTTC	CASSLAEWQETQYF
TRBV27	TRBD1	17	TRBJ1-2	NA	TGTGCCAGCGGGACACGGGACAGGGGGCTTCTTAGCTATGGCTACACCTTC	CASGTRDRGLLSYGYTF
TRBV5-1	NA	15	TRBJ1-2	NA	TGCGCCAGCAGCACGATGACTGGGGAGAAGAATGGCTACACCTTC	CASSTMTGEKNGYTF
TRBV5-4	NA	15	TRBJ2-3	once	TGTGCCAGCAGCTTGGGCGGGGCTAGCACAGATACGCAGTATTTT	CASSLGGASTDTQYF
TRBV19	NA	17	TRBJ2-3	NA	TGTGCCAGTAGCTCCGCTACCGGGACCCTGGTGGGAGATACGCAGTATTTT	CASSSATGTLVGDTQYF
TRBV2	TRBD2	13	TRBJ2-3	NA	TGTGCCAGCAGTGTCGGGCGGGAGGTTACGCAGTATTTT	CASSVGREVTQYF
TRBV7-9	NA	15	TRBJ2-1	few	TGTGCCAGCAGCTTCAGCTGGGCTAGGCTTCATGAGCAGTTCTTC	CASSFSWARLHEQFF
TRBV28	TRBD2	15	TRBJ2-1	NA	TGTGCCAGCAGTTTATCGGGACTAGCGGTAAATGAGCAGTTCTTC	CASSLSGLAVNEQFF
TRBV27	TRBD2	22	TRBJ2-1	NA	TGTGCCACTCGACAGCGTTCTCCTGTGTTCTTTCTAGCGGGTAGCTCCTACAATGAGCAGTTCTTC	CATRQRSPVFFLAGSSYNEQFF
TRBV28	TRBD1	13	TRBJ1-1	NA	TGTGCCAGCCGGGGGACAGGGAGCACTGAAGCTTTCTTT	CASRGTGSTEAFF
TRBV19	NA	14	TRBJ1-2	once	TGTGCCAGTAGTATCCGGGATTTTAACTATGGCTACACCTTC	CASSIRDFNYGYTF
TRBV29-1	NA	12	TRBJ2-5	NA	TGCAGCGTTGACCGATCCGGGGAGACCCAGTACTTC	CSVDRSGETQYF
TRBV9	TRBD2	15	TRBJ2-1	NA	TGTGCCAGCAGCGTCGGACTAGCGGGGTACAATGAGCAGTTCTTC	CASSVGLAGYNEQFF
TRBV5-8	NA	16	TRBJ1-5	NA	TGTGCCAGCAGCTTGTCCCGGGGAGTTAGCAATCAGCCCCAGCATTTT	CASSLSRGVSNQPQHF
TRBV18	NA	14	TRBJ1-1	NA	TGTGCCAGCTCACCAACACACCAGAACACTGAAGCTTTCTTT	CASSPTHQNTEAFF
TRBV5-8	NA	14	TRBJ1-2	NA	TGTGCCAGCAGCTTGGGCAGGGTTCTACATGGCTACACCTTC	CASSLGRVLHGYTF
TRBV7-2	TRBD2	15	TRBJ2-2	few	TGTGCCAGCAGCTTTAAGCGGGGGGGCCAGGGGGAGCTGTTTTTT	CASSFKRGGQGELFF
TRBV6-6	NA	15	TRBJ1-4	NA	TGTGCCAGCAGTTACCTCGGACAGTCTAATGAAAAACTGTTTTTT	CASSYLGQSNEKLFF
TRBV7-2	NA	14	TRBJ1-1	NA	TGTGCCAGCAGCTTATTAGGCATGAACACTGAAGCTTTCTTT	CASSLLGMNTEAFF
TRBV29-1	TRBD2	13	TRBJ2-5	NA	TGCAGCGTTGAAGGGGCGGGAGGGCCACCCCAGTACTTC	CSVEGAGGPPQYF
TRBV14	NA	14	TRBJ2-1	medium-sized	TGTGCCAGCAGCCAAGCGGGACCCCACAATGAGCAGTTCTTC	CASSQAGPHNEQFF
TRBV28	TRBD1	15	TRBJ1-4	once	TGTGCCAGCAGTCCGATGACAGGGACTAATGAAAAACTGTTTTTT	CASSPMTGTNEKLFF
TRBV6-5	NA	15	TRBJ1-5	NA	TGTGCCAGCAGTTACAGGCAGGGCGGCAATCAGCCCCAGCATTTT	CASSYRQGGNQPQHF
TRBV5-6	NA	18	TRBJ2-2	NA	TGTGCCAGCAGCTTGGTCGAAGAGGGTTCGCGGTCCACCGGGGAGCTGTTTTTT	CASSLVEEGSRSTGELFF
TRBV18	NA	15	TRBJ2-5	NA	TGTGCCAGCTCAACTGGGGGGCCCACTCAAGAGACCCAGTACTTC	CASSTGGPTQETQYF
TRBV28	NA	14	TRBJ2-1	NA	TGTGCCAGCAGTTTCGACAGCGGATACAATGAGCAGTTCTTC	CASSFDSGYNEQFF
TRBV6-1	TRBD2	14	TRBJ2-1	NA	TGTGCCAGCAGTGAAAGCGGGGATTATGGTGAGCAGTTCTTC	CASSESGDYGEQFF
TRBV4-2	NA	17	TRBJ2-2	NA	TGTGCCAGCAGCCAAGTTCGGCAAGGCCCCGGGTCCGGGGAGCTGTTTTTT	CASSQVRQGPGSGELFF
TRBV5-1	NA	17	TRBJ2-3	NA	TGCGCCAGCAGCTTGGAACCCAGCAGGGGTAGGGCAGATACGCAGTATTTT	CASSLEPSRGRADTQYF
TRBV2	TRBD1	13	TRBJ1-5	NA	TGTGCCAGCAGTGTTCAGGGGGGTCAGCCCCAGCATTTT	CASSVQGGQPQHF
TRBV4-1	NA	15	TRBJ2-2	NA	TGCGCCAGCAGCGCGCCGGGGCCGGACACCGGGGAGCTGTTTTTT	CASSAPGPDTGELFF
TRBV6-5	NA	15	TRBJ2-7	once	TGTGCCAGCAGTTACTGGGGGGGGGCGGGATACGAGCAGTACTTC	CASSYWGGAGYEQYF